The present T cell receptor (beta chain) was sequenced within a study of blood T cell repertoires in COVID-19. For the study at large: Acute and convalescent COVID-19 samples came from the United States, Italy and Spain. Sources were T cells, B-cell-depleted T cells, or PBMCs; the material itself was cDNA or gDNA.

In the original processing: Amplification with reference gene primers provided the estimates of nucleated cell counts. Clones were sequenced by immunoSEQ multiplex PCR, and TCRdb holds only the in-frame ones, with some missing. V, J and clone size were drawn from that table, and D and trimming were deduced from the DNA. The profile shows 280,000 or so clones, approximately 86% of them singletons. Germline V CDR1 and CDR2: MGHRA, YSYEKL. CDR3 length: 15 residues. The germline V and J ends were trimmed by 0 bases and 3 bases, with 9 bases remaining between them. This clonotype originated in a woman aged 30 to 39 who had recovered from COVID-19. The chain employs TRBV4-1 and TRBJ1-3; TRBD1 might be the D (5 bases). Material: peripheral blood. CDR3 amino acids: CASSQDFRGGNTIYF. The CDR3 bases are TGCGCCAGCAGCCAAGATTTTAGGGGTGGAAACACCATATATTTT.